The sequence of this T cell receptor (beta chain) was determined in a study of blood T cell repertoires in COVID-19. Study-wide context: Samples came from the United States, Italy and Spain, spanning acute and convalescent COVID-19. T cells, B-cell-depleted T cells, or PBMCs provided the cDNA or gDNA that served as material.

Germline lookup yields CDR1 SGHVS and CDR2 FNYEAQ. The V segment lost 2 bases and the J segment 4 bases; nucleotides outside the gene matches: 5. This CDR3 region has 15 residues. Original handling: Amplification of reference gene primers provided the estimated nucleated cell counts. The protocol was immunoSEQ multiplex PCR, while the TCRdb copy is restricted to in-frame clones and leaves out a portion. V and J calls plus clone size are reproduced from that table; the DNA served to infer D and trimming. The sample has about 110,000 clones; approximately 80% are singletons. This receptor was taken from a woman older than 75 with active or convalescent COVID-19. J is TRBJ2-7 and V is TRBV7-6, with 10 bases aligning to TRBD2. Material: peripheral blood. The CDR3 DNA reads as TGTGCCAGCAGCTTATGGGCTAGCGGGAGTTACGAGCAGTACTTC. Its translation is CASSLWASGSYEQYF. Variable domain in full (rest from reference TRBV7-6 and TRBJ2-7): GAGVSQSPRYKVTKRGQDVALRCDPISGHVSLYWYRQALGQGPEFLTYFNYEAQQDKSGLPNDRFSAERPEGSISTLTIQRTEQRDSAMYRCASSLWASGSYEQYFGPGTRLTVT.